This T cell receptor beta chain derives from a study of shared clonotypes between healthy human individuals. Assay: immunoSEQ multiplex PCR; the TCRdb copy retains only in-frame clones and omits some. The table shows roughly 660,000 clones, with roughly 87% occurring only once. CD8 memory was a combination that joined CD45RO+ cells with CCR7-negative CD45RA+ TemRA cells. This CDR3 has 13 amino acids. Trimming took off 5 bases at V and 7 bases at J, with 12 bases between the two ends. Per the germline V gene, CDR1 is SGHVS and CDR2 is FNYEAQ. The rearrangement uses TRBV7-6 and TRBJ2-1; D perhaps matches TRBD2 (6 bases). Input material: memory CD8+ T cells from PBMCs. This sample's subset: CD45RO+ cells pooled with CCR7-negative TemRA cells. The TCR comes from a man between 18 and 29 years old in good health. Some clones in this sample may be carry-over from other donors' samples. In DNA, the CDR3 is TGTGCCAGCAGCCCAACCCGGGGGAATGAGCAGTTCTTC. This encodes CASSPTRGNEQFF.